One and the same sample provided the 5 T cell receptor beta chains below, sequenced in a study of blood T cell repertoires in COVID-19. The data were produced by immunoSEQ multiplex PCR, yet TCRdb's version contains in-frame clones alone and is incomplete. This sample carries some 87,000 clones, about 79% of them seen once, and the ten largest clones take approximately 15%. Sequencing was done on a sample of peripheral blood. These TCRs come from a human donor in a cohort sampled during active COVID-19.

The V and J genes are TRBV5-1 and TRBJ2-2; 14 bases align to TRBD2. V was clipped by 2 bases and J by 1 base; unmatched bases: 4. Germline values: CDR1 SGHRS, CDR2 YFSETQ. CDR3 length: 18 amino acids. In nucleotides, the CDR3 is TGCGCCAGCAGCTTCGGGACTAGCGGGAGCGGGAACACCGGGGAGCTGTTTTTT. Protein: CASSFGTSGSGNTGELFF. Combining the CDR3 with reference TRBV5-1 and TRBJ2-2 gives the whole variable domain KAGVTQTPRYLIKTRGQQVTLSCSPISGHRSVSWYQQTPGQGLQFLFEYFSETQRNKGNFPGRFSGRQFSNSRSEMNVSTLELGDSALYLCASSFGTSGSGNTGELFFGEGSRLTVL.

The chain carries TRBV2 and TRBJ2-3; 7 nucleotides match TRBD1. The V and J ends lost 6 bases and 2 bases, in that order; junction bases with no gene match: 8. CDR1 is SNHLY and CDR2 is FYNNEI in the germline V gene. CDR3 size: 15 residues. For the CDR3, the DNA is TGTGCCAGCAGCCCTTTACAGGGGAACACAGATACGCAGTATTTT. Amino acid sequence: CASSPLQGNTDTQYF. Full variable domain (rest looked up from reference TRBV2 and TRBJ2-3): EPEVTQTPSHQVTQMGQEVILRCVPISNHLYFYWYRQILGQKVEFLVSFYNNEISEKSEIFDDQFSVERPDGSNFTLKIRSTKLEDSAMYFCASSPLQGNTDTQYFGPGTRLTVL.

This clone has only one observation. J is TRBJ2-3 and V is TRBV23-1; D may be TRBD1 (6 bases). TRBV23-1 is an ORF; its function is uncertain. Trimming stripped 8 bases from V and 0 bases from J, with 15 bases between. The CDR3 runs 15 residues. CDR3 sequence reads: CASRKTGSSTDTQYF. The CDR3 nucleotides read TGCGCCAGCCGAAAGACAGGTTCTAGCACAGATACGCAGTATTTT.

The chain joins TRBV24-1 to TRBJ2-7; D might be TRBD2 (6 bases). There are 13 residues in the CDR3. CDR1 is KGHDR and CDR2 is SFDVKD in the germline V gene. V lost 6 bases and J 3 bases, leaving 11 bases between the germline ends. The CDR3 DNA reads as TGTGCCACCAGTTCGGGACTTAGCTACGAGCAGTACTTC. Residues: CATSSGLSYEQYF.

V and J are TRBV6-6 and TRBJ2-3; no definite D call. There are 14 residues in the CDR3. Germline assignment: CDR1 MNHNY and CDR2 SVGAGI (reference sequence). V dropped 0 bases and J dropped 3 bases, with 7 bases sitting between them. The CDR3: CASSYSRFTDTQYF. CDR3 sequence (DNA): TGTGCCAGCAGTTACTCGAGATTTACAGATACGCAGTATTTT.